The entry below gives a single T cell receptor (beta chain) sequence along with its context. The primer mix had 60 Vbeta and 13 Jbeta primers. Sequenced by immunoSEQ multiplex PCR; TCRdb stores in-frame clones only, minus some. The sample lists over 150,000 clones, 70% to 80% occurring once. These data come from a study of cytomegalovirus exposure and HLA in healthy donors. Germline CDR1 and CDR2: MDHEN and SYDVKM. V lost 7 bases, J lost 2 bases, and 3 bases lay in between. The CDR3 has 11 residues. This receptor was identified in a woman in her thirties or forties in good health and CMV-seronegative. The J gene is TRBJ1-5, the V gene TRBV28, with no clear D. The source material was PBMCs. CDR3 loop: CASTGNQPQHF. The CDR3 DNA is TGTGCCAGCACTGGCAATCAGCCCCAGCATTTT.